The sample holds many counts of the clone carrying this TCR beta chain. What it binds is not known. The germline V and J ends were trimmed by 0 bases and 5 bases, with 8 bases remaining between them. Germline lookup yields CDR1 DFQATT and CDR2 SNEGSKA (reference sequence). This CDR3 is built from 13 residues. Genomic DNA templated the TCR beta VDJ and CDR3 profiling. MiXCR, run by TCRdb on the reads, gives a single entry per CDR3 protein. The repertoire has about 220,000 distinct CDR3 sequences, 34% of them found once; the top ten carry 1.1%. The data belong to a study of CD8+CD57+ T cells in acquired aplastic anemia. Study in general: Sorted CD4+ and CD8+ cells gave a mean 3.2 ug DNA, range roughly 0.19 to 27.4 ug. Average CD4+ read depth in healthy donors was about 10.8 million reads. Study-wide results and limits: Patients and controls had in common 25 to 30 CD8+ CDR3 sequences. CD8+ Simpson's diversity in patients was not significantly different from that in controls.

The sample taken for sequencing was sorted CD4+, CD8+, or CD8+CD57+ T cells (not recorded which) from PBMCs. This sequence originates from a human donor in good health, serving as a control. The V gene is TRBV20-1, the J gene TRBJ2-1, with unresolved D. The CDR3 is CSAREALDNEQFF. CDR3 coding DNA: TGCAGTGCTAGAGAAGCCCTTGACAATGAGCAGTTCTTC.